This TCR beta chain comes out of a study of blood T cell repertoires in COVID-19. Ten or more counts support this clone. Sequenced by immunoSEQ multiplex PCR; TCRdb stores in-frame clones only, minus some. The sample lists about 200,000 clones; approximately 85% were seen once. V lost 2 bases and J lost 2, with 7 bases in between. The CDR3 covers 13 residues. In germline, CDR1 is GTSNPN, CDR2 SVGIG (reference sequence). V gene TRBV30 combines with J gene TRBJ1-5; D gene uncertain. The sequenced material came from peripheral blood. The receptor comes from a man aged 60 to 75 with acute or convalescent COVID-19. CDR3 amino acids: CAWSYSGNQPQHF. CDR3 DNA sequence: TGTGCCTGGAGTTACAGTGGCAATCAGCCCCAGCATTTT.